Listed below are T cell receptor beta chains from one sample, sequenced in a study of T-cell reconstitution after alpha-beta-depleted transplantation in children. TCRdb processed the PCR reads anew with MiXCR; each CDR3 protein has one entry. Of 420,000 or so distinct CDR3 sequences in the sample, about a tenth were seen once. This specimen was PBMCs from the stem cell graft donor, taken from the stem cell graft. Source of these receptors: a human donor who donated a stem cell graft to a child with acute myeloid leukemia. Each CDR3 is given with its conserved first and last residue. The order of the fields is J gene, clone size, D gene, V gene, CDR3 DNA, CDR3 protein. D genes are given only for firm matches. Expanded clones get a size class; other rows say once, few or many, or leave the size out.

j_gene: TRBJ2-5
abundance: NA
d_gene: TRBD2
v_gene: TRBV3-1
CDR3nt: TGTGCCAGCAGCCAAGGACTAGCGGCTGAGACCCAGTACTTC
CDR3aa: CASSQGLAAETQYF

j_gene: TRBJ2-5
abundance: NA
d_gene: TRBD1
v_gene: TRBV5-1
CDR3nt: TGCGCCAGCGGCCGAACAGGGGGAGAGACCCAGTACTTC
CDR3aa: CASGRTGGETQYF

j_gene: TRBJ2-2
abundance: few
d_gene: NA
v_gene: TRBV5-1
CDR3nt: TGCGCCAGCAGCTACGCAGGAAGTATTACCGGGGAGCTGTTTTTT
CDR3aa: CASSYAGSITGELFF

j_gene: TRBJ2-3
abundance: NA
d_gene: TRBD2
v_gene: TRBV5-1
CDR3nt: TGCGCCAGCAGCTTGGGCGGGACTAGTCCGGATACGCAGTATTTT
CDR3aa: CASSLGGTSPDTQYF

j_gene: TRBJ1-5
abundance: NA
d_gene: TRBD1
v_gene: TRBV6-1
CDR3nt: TGTGCCAGCAGTGGAGGACAGGGGCCCAATCAGCCCCAGCATTTT
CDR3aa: CASSGGQGPNQPQHF

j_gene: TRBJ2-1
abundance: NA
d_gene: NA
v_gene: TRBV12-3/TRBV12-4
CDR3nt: TGTGCCAGCACCGGTCAGGGTAAAAGCAATGAGCAGTTCTTC
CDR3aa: CASTGQGKSNEQFF

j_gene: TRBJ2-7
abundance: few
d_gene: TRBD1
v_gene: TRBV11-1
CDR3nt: TGTGCCAGCAGCACGACAGGGGGCGGCCCCTACGAGCAGTACTTC
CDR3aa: CASSTTGGGPYEQYF

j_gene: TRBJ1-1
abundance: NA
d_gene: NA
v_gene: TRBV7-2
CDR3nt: TGTGCCAGCAGGGATATGGCCATGAACACTGAAGCTTTCTTT
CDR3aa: CASRDMAMNTEAFF

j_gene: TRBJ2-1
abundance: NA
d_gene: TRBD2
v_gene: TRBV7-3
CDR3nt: TGTGCCAGCAGCTTACTACCACTAGCGGGGGGGGTGTACAATGAGCAGTTCTTC
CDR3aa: CASSLLPLAGGVYNEQFF

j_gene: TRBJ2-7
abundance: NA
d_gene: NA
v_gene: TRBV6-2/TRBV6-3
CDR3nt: TGTGCCAGCAGTTCGGACCTGACAGGCTACTACGAGCAGTACTTC
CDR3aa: CASSSDLTGYYEQYF

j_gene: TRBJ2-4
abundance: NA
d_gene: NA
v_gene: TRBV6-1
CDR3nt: TGTGCCAGCAGTGAAGCGGGAGGCTCTGGATGGGACATTCAGTACTTC
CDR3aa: CASSEAGGSGWDIQYF

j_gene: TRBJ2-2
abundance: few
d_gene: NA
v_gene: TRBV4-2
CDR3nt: TGTGCCAGCAGCCAGGATCAAAACACCGGGGAGCTGTTTTTT
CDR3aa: CASSQDQNTGELFF

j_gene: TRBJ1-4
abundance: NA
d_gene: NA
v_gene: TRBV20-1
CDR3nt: TGCAGTGCTCCAGGGGCCGGGGAAAAACTGTTTTTT
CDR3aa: CSAPGAGEKLFF

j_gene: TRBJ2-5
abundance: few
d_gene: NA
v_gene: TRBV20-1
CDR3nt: TGCAGTGCCGAGGGCAGGGCGGGAGAGACCCAGTACTTC
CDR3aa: CSAEGRAGETQYF

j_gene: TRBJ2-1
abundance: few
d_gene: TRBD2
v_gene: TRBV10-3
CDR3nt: TGTGCCATCATGGCTACTAGCGGGTCCTACAATGAGCAGTTCTTC
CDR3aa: CAIMATSGSYNEQFF

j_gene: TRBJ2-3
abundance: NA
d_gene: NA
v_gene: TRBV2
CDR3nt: TGTGCCAGCAGTGAAGGGCGGAACACAGATACGCAGTATTTT
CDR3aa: CASSEGRNTDTQYF

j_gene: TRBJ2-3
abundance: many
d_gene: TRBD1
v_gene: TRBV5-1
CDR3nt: TGCGCCAGCAGCTTGGGAGGGACAGGGGCCAGCACAGATACGCAGTATTTT
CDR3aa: CASSLGGTGASTDTQYF

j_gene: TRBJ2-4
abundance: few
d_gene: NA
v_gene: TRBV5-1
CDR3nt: TGCGCCAGCACGACTAACCCGGGGGCCAAAAACATTCAGTACTTC
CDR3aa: CASTTNPGAKNIQYF

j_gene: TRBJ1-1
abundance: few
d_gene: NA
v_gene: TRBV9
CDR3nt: TGTGCCAGCAGCGTAGATGTAAAGGGTGAAGCTTTCTTT
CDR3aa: CASSVDVKGEAFF

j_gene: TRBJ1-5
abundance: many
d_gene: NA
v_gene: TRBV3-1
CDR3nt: TGTGCCAGCAGCCAAACAGGATATCAGCCCCAGCATTTT
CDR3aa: CASSQTGYQPQHF

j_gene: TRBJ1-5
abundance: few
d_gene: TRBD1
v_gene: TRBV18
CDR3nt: TGTGCCAGCTCACCCCCGGGACAGGGGCTGAAGCCCCAGCATTTT
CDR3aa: CASSPPGQGLKPQHF

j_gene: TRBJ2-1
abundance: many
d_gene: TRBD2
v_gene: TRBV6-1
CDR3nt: TGTGCCAGCAAGGGGACTAGCGGGGCTGACTACAATGAGCAGTTCTTC
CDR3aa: CASKGTSGADYNEQFF

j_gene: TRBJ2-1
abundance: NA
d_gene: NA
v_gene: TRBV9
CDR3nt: TGTGCCAGCAGCGTAGTGGCGATGAACAATGAGCAGTTCTTC
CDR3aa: CASSVVAMNNEQFF

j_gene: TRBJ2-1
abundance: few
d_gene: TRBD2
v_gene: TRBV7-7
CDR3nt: TGTGCTAGCAGCTTAGCCGGGACTAGCGGTACCAATGAGCAGTTCTTC
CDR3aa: CASSLAGTSGTNEQFF

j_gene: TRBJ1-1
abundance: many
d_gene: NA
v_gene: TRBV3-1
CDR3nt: TGTGCCAGCAGCCGATATATGAACACTGAAGCTTTCTTT
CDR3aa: CASSRYMNTEAFF

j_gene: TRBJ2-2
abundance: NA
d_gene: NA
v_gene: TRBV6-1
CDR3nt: TGTGCCACCCCCGGAGGGGACAACACCGGGGAGCTGTTTTTT
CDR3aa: CATPGGDNTGELFF

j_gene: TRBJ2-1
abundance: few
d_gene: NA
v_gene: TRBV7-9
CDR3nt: TGTGCCAGCAGCTCTGTCAGCAATGAGCAGTTCTTC
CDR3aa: CASSSVSNEQFF

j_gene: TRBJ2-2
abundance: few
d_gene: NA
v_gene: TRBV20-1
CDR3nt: TGCAGTGCTAGAGTAATGCAGGGCACGAACACCGGGGAGCTGTTTTTT
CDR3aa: CSARVMQGTNTGELFF

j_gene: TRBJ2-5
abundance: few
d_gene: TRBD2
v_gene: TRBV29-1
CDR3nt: TGCAGCGTTGATCGACTAGCGGAAACCCAGTACTTC
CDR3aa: CSVDRLAETQYF

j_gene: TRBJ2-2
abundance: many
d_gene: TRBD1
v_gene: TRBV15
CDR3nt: TGTGCCACCAGCACCGGGACAGACACCGGGGAGCTGTTTTTT
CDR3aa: CATSTGTDTGELFF

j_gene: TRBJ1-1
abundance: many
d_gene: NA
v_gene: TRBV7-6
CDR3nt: TGTGCCAGCAGCTTAGATGCAGGGACTGAAGCTTTCTTT
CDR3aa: CASSLDAGTEAFF

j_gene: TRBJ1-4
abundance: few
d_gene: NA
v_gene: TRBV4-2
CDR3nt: TGTGCCAGCAGCCAAGAGGGGGGAGCAACTAATGAAAAACTGTTTTTT
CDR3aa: CASSQEGGATNEKLFF

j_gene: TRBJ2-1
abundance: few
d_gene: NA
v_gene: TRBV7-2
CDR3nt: TGTGCCAGCAGGTACGTCGTCCACAATGAGCAGTTCTTC
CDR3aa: CASRYVVHNEQFF

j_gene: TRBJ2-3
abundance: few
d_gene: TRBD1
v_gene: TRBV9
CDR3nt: TGTGCCAGCAGCGTAGGGGGGGACAGGTTATCGCCAGATACGCAGTATTTT
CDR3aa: CASSVGGDRLSPDTQYF

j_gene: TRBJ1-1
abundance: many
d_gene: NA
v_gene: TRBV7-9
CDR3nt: TGTGCCAGCAGCTCCCGGGACGCGAACACTGAAGCTTTCTTT
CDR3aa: CASSSRDANTEAFF

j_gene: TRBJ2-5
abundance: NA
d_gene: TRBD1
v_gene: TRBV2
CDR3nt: TGTGCCAGCAGCTTCGGACAGGGCGGTGGCGAGACCCAGTACTTC
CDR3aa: CASSFGQGGGETQYF

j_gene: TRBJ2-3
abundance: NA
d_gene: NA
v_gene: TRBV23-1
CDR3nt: TGCGCCAGGACGTCACGGGACACCCCCACAGATACGCAGTATTTT
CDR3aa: CARTSRDTPTDTQYF

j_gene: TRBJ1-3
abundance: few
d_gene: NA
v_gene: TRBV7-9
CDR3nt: TGTGCCAGCAGCTTAGGGTCCAGGAACTCTGGAAACACCATATATTTT
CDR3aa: CASSLGSRNSGNTIYF

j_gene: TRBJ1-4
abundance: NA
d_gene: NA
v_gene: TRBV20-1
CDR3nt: TGCAGTGCTAGGGGAGGGTTTGGGGAAAAACTGTTTTTT
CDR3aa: CSARGGFGEKLFF

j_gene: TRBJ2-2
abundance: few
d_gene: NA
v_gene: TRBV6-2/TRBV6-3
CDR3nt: TGTGCCAGCAGTTACCGTCTTAACACCGGGGAGCTGTTTTTT
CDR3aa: CASSYRLNTGELFF

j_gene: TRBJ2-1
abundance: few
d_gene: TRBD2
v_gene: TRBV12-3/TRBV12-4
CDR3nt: TGTGCCAGCAGTCTTAGCGGGAGGGGTGAGCAGTTCTTC
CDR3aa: CASSLSGRGEQFF

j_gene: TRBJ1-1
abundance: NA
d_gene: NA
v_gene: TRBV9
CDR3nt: TGTGCCAGCAGCTCTATAACAGGGACCACTGAAGCTTTCTTT
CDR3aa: CASSSITGTTEAFF

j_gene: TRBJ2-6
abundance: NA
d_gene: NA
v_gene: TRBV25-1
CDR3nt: TGTGCCAGCAGTGTCGGGAAACTGGGCTCTGGGGCCAACGTCCTGACTTTC
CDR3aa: CASSVGKLGSGANVLTF

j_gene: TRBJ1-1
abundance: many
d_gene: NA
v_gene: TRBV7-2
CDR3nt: TGTGCCAGCAGCCTAAGACAGGACCCGAGGGCTTTCTTT
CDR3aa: CASSLRQDPRAFF

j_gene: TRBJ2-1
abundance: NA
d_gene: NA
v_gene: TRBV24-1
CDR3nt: TGTGCCACCAGTGATCCGGCGGCTAGCCGAGAGCAGTTCTTC
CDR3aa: CATSDPAASREQFF

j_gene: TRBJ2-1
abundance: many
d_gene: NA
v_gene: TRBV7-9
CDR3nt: TGTGCCAGCAGCTTAGTGTCGGGAGTGGGTGGCAATGAGCAGTTCTTC
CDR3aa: CASSLVSGVGGNEQFF

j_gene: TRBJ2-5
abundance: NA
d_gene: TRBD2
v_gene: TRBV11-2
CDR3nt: TGTGCCAGCAGCCGGGACTATTTACAAGAGACCCAGTACTTC
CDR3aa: CASSRDYLQETQYF

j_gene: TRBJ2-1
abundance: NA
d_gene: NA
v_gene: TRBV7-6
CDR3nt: TGTGCCAGCGGCTTAGTAGGGGGGGCCCCCTACAATGAGCAGTTCTTC
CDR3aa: CASGLVGGAPYNEQFF

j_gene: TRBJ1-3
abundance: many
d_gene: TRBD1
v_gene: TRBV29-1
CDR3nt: TGCAGCGTTTACCTCGGGACAGCCTCTGGAAACACCATATATTTT
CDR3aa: CSVYLGTASGNTIYF

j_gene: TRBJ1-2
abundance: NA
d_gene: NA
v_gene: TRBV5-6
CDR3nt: TGTGCCAGCACCTCTTCGGGGTATGGCTACACCTTC
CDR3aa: CASTSSGYGYTF